One and the same sample provided the 28 T cell receptor beta chains below, sequenced in a study of cytomegalovirus exposure and HLA in healthy donors. Primers included in the PCR were 60 Vbeta and 13 Jbeta primers. Produced via immunoSEQ multiplex PCR; TCRdb's table is partial and in-frame only. This listing includes some 80,000 clones. Sequenced material: PBMCs. All receptors come from a man aged 50-60 years in good health and CMV-seropositive.

This rearrangement joins TRBV27 to TRBJ1-2; TRBD1 matches at 9 bases. This CDR3 contains 14 residues. The V gene's germline CDR1 is MNHEY and CDR2 SMNVEV (reference sequence). V lost 6 bases, J lost 8 bases, and 10 bases stayed unmatched. The CDR3 protein is CASSPGTGKTGYTF. DNA of the CDR3: TGTGCCAGCAGCCCTGGGACAGGGAAAACGGGCTACACCTTC.

The chain has TRBV9 and TRBJ2-2, with a weak D call TRBD2 (5 bases). CDR3 length: 17 residues. V was clipped by 1 base and J by 4 bases, with 17 bases between them. CDR1 and CDR2 (germline): SGDLS, YYNGEE. The CDR3 is CASSVRQASGPTGELFF. The CDR3 DNA sequence: TGTGCCAGCAGCGTAAGGCAGGCGAGCGGCCCCACCGGGGAGCTGTTTTTT.

V gene TRBV19 combines with J gene TRBJ1-2, with a weak D call TRBD1 (6 bases). The V and J ends lost 10 bases and 4 bases respectively, with 19 bases between them. The CDR3 covers 14 residues. CDR1 and CDR2 from the germline V gene are LNHDA and SQIVND (reference sequence). The CDR3 DNA is TGTGCCATCACATACAGGGCTACCACCTATGGCTACACCTTC. It translates to CAITYRATTYGYTF.

The CDR3, as DNA: TGTGCCAGCAGTTTCGGACAGCGACTCGACCCCAAGCAGTTCTTC. Translating it yields CASSFGQRLDPKQFF. The chain recombines TRBV27 with TRBJ2-1; the D gene is possibly TRBD1 (6 bases). The CDR3 covers 15 residues. Per the germline V gene, CDR1 is MNHEY and CDR2 is SMNVEV (reference sequence). The V and J ends lost 3 bases and 11 bases respectively, with 20 bases between them.

The chain carries TRBV5-1 and TRBJ2-7, with a weak D call TRBD1 (5 bases). V gave up 4 bases and J gave up 0 bases, with 11 bases separating them. The CDR3 contains 14 residues. Germline lookup yields CDR1 SGHRS and CDR2 YFSETQ. CDR3 sequence reads: CASSIGQSSYEQYF. The DNA for the CDR3 is TGCGCCAGCAGCATTGGACAAAGCTCCTACGAGCAGTACTTC.

The chain carries TRBV19 and TRBJ1-2; tentatively, D is TRBD1 (5 bases). The CDR3 has 15 amino acids. The V gene lost 4 bases and the J gene lost 4 bases, with 16 bases spanning the gap. From germline, CDR1 is LNHDA and CDR2 SQIVND (reference sequence). CDR3 DNA sequence: TGTGCCAGTAGTAGGGGATTTCAAGGGGTCTATGGCTACACCTTC. Its translation: CASSRGFQGVYGYTF.

The rearrangement joins TRBV27 to TRBJ1-6, with no clear D. The CDR3 is 15 amino acids. The V and J ends lost 4 bases and 9 bases respectively, with 16 bases between them. The germline gives CDR1 MNHEY, CDR2 SMNVEV (reference sequence). The CDR3 here is CASSSSRTGSSPLHF. CDR3 bases: TGTGCCAGCAGTTCAAGCAGGACGGGAAGTTCACCCCTCCACTTT.

The genes are TRBV5-6 and TRBJ1-1, with 7 bases aligning to TRBD1. Germline values: CDR1 SGHDT, CDR2 YYEEEE. CDR3 length equals 12 residues. V was pared by 1 base and J by 9 bases, with 3 bases of the junction left unmatched. Here the CDR3 reads CASSLRTGKAFF. The CDR3 DNA follows: TGTGCCAGCAGCTTGCGGACAGGTAAAGCTTTCTTT.

J is TRBJ2-5 and V is TRBV9, with D unresolved. The length of the CDR3 is 14 residues. Germline V gives CDR1 SGDLS, CDR2 YYNGEE. V lost 0 bases and J 4 bases, leaving 10 bases between the germline ends. The DNA for the CDR3 is TGTGCCAGCAGCGTAGCGGCTAGGCCAGAGACCCAGTACTTC. This translates into CASSVAARPETQYF.

The CDR3 protein is CASSLEQGNEQFF. The CDR3 DNA is TGTGCCAGCAGTCTAGAACAGGGGAATGAGCAGTTCTTC. The rearrangement uses TRBV6-6 and TRBJ2-1; 7 nucleotides line up with TRBD1. This CDR3 contains 13 residues. Germline V lookup: CDR1 MNHNY, CDR2 SVGAGI (reference sequence). V lost 5 bases and J lost 7; bases outside the gene matches: 5.

The V gene is TRBV2, the J gene TRBJ2-7, with D possibly being TRBD1 (6 bases). Germline-derived CDR1 and CDR2 are SNHLY and FYNNEI. This CDR3 comprises 15 residues. Trimming shortened V by 1 base and J by 6 bases, and 16 bases separated the two germline ends. CDR3 residues: CASSEGGQALFEQYV. The CDR3 nucleotides read TGTGCCAGCAGTGAAGGGGGGCAGGCCCTTTTCGAGCAGTACGTC.

V is TRBV27 and J is TRBJ1-2; possible D gene TRBD1, 5 bases. The length of the CDR3 is 15 residues. V lost 0 bases and J 4 bases, leaving 12 bases between the germline ends. Germline values: CDR1 MNHEY, CDR2 SMNVEV (reference sequence). The CDR3 spells CASSLSATALYGYTF. The CDR3 nucleotides are TGTGCCAGCAGTTTATCGGCGACAGCGCTCTATGGCTACACCTTC.

This chain uses TRBV7-9 with TRBJ1-6; tentatively, D is TRBD1 (5 bases). V was pared by 6 bases and J by 5 bases, with 23 bases between. CDR1 is SEHNR and CDR2 is FQNEAQ in the germline V gene (reference sequence). The CDR3 extends over 18 amino acids. The CDR3 protein is CASRSSLGAGGDNSPLHF. The CDR3, as DNA: TGTGCCAGCAGGTCCTCTCTGGGCGCGGGGGGAGATAATTCACCCCTCCACTTT. The complete variable domain, with remaining parts taken from reference TRBV7-9 and TRBJ1-6, reads DTGVSQNPRHKITKRGQNVTFRCDPISEHNRLYWYRQTLGQGPEFLTYFQNEAQLEKSRLLSDRFSAERPKGSFSTLEIQRTEQGDSAMYLCASRSSLGAGGDNSPLHFGNGTRLTVT.

The V and J genes are TRBV7-3 and TRBJ1-2; TRBD1 matches 10 bases. V shed 0 bases and J 5 bases; nucleotides not matched to a gene: 9. The germline V gene encodes CDR1 SGHTA and CDR2 FQGTGA. The CDR3 contains 17 residues. For the CDR3, the DNA is TGTGCCAGCAGCTTAACACCAGGACAGGGGGTGAAATATGGCTACACCTTC. It yields the protein CASSLTPGQGVKYGYTF. Drawing the rest from reference TRBV7-3 and TRBJ1-2, the complete variable domain is GAGVSQTPSNKVTEKGKYVELRCDPISGHTALYWYRQSLGQGPEFLIYFQGTGAADDSGLPNDRFFAVRPEGSVSTLKIQRTERGDSAVYLCASSLTPGQGVKYGYTFGSGTRLTVV.

The rearrangement joins TRBV10-2 to TRBJ1-1; no reliable D call. Trimming cost V 6 bases and J 1 base, with 9 bases left between them. Germline-derived CDR1 and CDR2 are WSHSY and SAAADI. The CDR3 consists of 13 residues. In nucleotides, the CDR3 is TGCGCCAGCAGAGATTCCGGGAACACTGAAGCTTTCTTT. Translated: CASRDSGNTEAFF.

The chain employs TRBV5-4 and TRBJ2-3; 8 nucleotides match TRBD2. The CDR3 runs 15 residues. V was clipped by 4 bases and J by 4 bases; unmatched bases: 8. Germline CDR1 is SGHNT and CDR2 is YYREEE (reference sequence). CDR3 in amino acids: CASSDRTSNPDTQYF. CDR3 DNA sequence: TGTGCCAGCAGCGATCGGACTAGCAACCCAGATACGCAGTATTTT. The full variable domain, completed using reference TRBV5-4 and TRBJ2-3, is ETGVTQSPTHLIKTRGQQVTLRCSSQSGHNTVSWYQQALGQGPQFIFQYYREEENGRGNFPPRFSGLQFPNYSSELNVNALELDDSALYLCASSDRTSNPDTQYFGPGTRLTVL.

The gene calls are TRBV5-1 and TRBJ2-5; 9 positions agree with TRBD1. The J segment lost 2 bases and the V segment lost 3 bases, leaving 8 bases of the junction unmatched. CDR3 length equals 16 residues. Germline V gene data show CDR1 as SGHRS and CDR2 as YFSETQ. The CDR3 nucleotides are TGCGCCAGCAGCTCCTTGGGACAGGGAATGCAAGAGACCCAGTACTTC. This sequence encodes CASSSLGQGMQETQYF.

The CDR3 coding sequence is TGTGCCAGCAGCCCGGAACGACAGGGGAATGAGCAGTTCTTC. This encodes CASSPERQGNEQFF. The V and J genes are TRBV7-3 and TRBJ2-1, with 8 nucleotides matching TRBD1. V shed 5 bases, J shed 7 bases, and the junction held 7 bases outside the gene matches. Germline CDR1 SGHTA, CDR2 FQGTGA. The CDR3 is 14 residues long. Supplemented by reference TRBV7-3 and TRBJ2-1, the full variable domain reads GAGVSQTPSNKVTEKGKYVELRCDPISGHTALYWYRQSLGQGPEFLIYFQGTGAADDSGLPNDRFFAVRPEGSVSTLKIQRTERGDSAVYLCASSPERQGNEQFFGPGTRLTVL.

In regard to this clone: Other DNA sequences of this sample code for an identical CDR3. The chain links TRBV11-3 to TRBJ2-2; unclear D gene. The CDR3 sequence is 12 residues long. Germline assignment: CDR1 SGHNT and CDR2 YENEEA. Deletions cut 5 bases from V and 5 bases from J, with 6 bases between. The CDR3, as DNA: TGTGCCAGCAGCCCTCAGACCGGGGAGCTGTTTTTT. This translates into CASSPQTGELFF. Drawing the rest from reference TRBV11-3 and TRBJ2-2, the complete variable domain is EAGVVQSPRYKIIEKKQPVAFWCNPISGHNTLYWYLQNLGQGPELLIRYENEEAVDDSQLPKDRFSAERLKGVDSTLKIQPAELGDSAVYLCASSPQTGELFFGEGSRLTVL.

The chain recombines TRBV7-6 with TRBJ2-2; tentative D call: TRBD1 (5 bases). The V gene's germline CDR1 is SGHVS and CDR2 FNYEAQ. Trimming stripped 7 bases from V and 7 bases from J, with 16 bases between. This CDR3 has 14 residues. CDR3 sequence: CASNYGDSYGELFF. The CDR3 coding sequence is TGTGCCAGCAATTACGGAGACAGTTACGGGGAGCTGTTTTTT.

The chain employs TRBV19 and TRBJ2-7; a possible D gene is TRBD2 (6 bases). V lost 9 bases and J lost 3, with 12 bases in between. Germline V gene sequence: CDR1 LNHDA, CDR2 SQIVND (reference sequence). The CDR3 runs to 12 residues. CDR3 amino acids: CARTREDYEQYV. The DNA for the CDR3 is TGTGCCAGAACCAGGGAGGACTACGAGCAGTACGTC.

CDR3 protein: CASSIGGNQPQHF. CDR3 DNA sequence: TGTGCCAGTAGTATCGGGGGCAATCAGCCCCAGCATTTT. J is TRBJ1-5 and V is TRBV19; D gene ambiguous. Trimming took off 3 bases at V and 2 bases at J, with 5 bases between the two ends. From germline, CDR1 is LNHDA and CDR2 SQIVND (reference sequence). This CDR3 spans 13 amino acids.

The genes are TRBV11-2 and TRBJ2-7, with 7 bases lining up with TRBD2. This CDR3 comprises 14 residues. J was trimmed by 2 bases and V by 2 bases; bases with no gene match: 3. From germline, CDR1 is SGHAT and CDR2 FQNNGV. The CDR3 bases are TGTGCCAGCAGCTTATATGGGGGGGCCTACGAGCAGTACTTC. Protein sequence: CASSLYGGAYEQYF.

A word on this clone: Relative to the germline gene, one junction end is altered; a read error may explain this. The rearrangement joins TRBV6-5 to TRBJ2-3, with 9 bases aligning to TRBD2. Germline assignment: CDR1 MNHEY and CDR2 SVGAGI. The CDR3 runs 14 residues. The CDR3 protein is CAGSERGGTDTQYF. For the CDR3, the DNA is TGTGCCGGCAGCGAGCGGGGGGGCACAGATACGCAGTATTTT.

This chain connects TRBV7-6 to TRBJ2-7; 10 bases are shared with TRBD1. This CDR3 is 17 amino acids long. The germline V gene has CDR1 SGHVS and CDR2 FNYEAQ. V shed 5 bases and J 0 bases; nucleotides not matched to a gene: 10. The DNA of the CDR3 is TGTGCCAGCAGCCAAACATCCGGGACAGGGGACTCCTACGAGCAGTACTTC. Its protein product is CASSQTSGTGDSYEQYF.

V is TRBV28 and J is TRBJ1-5; possible D gene TRBD1, 5 bases. The CDR3 has 14 residues. V lost 3 bases and J 2 bases, leaving 8 bases between the germline ends. The germline V gene has CDR1 MDHEN and CDR2 SYDVKM. CDR3 DNA: TGTGCCAGCAGTTTCCAGACAGGCAATCAGCCCCAGCATTTT. It specifies CASSFQTGNQPQHF. Drawing the rest from reference TRBV28 and TRBJ1-5, the complete variable domain is DVKVTQSSRYLVKRTGEKVFLECVQDMDHENMFWYRQDPGLGLRLIYFSYDVKMKEKGDIPEGYSVSREKKERFSLILESASTNQTSMYLCASSFQTGNQPQHFGDGTRLSIL.

This chain uses TRBV6-1 with TRBJ1-2; 8 bases match TRBD1. Germline loops: CDR1 MNHNS, CDR2 SASEGT. The CDR3 contains 14 residues. V gave up 6 bases and J gave up 8 bases; unmatched junction bases: 11. CDR3 amino acids: CASRPSTGVEGYTF. The DNA of the CDR3 is TGTGCCAGCAGACCTTCGACAGGGGTTGAGGGCTACACCTTC.

The gene calls are TRBV6-1 and TRBJ2-5; weak D call: TRBD2 (5 bases). The germline gives CDR1 MNHNS, CDR2 SASEGT. This CDR3 comprises 14 residues. Trimming took 6 bases from V and 5 from J, leaving 16 bases between them. The CDR3 here is CASRKGRMGETQYF. In DNA, the CDR3 is TGTGCCAGCAGGAAAGGGAGAATGGGGGAGACCCAGTACTTC.